These 27 T cell receptor beta chains originate from one sample sequenced in a study of cytomegalovirus exposure and HLA in healthy donors. Use of 60 Vbeta and 13 Jbeta primers characterized the PCR. Sequenced by immunoSEQ multiplex PCR; TCRdb stores in-frame clones only, minus some. The data show some 210,000 clones, around 73% seen once. Material: PBMCs. These receptors were obtained from a male donor in good health and CMV-seronegative.

The chain recombines TRBV6-5 with TRBJ2-5, with D hard to call. With the DNA end fitting TRBJ2-7 better, the J assignment may be wrong. The CDR3 spans 13 residues. Germline lookup yields CDR1 MNHEY and CDR2 SVGAGI. As DNA, the CDR3 is TGTGCCAGCAGTTCCTTTCGGGTGGCCGAGCAGTACTTC. Translating gives CASSSFRVAEQYF.

The rearrangement uses TRBV28 and TRBJ2-5; TRBD2 matches at 9 bases. Germline V CDR1 and CDR2: MDHEN, SYDVKM. The length of the CDR3 is 17 residues. The V and J ends lost 5 bases and 4 bases, in that order; junction bases with no gene match: 14. The CDR3 DNA follows: TGTGCCAGCAGTCTACCAGGACTAGCGTTGGTGCGAGAGACCCAGTACTTC. This translates into CASSLPGLALVRETQYF.

The rearrangement uses TRBV5-1 and TRBJ2-5, with 10 bases matching TRBD1. This CDR3 has 15 residues. Germline V gene data show CDR1 as SGHRS and CDR2 as YFSETQ. V trimming: 5 bases; J trimming: 3 bases; junction bases outside the gene matches: 7. CDR3 nucleotides: TGCGCCAGCAGGTCGAGCGGGACAGGGGAAGAGACCCAGTACTTC. Amino acid sequence: CASRSSGTGEETQYF.

This clone was recorded once. CDR3 DNA: TGTGCCAGTAGTAGGCGGGACTTCGAGCCCCAGCATTTT. Translation gives CASSRRDFEPQHF. The chain couples TRBV19 to TRBJ1-5; a weak D match, TRBD1 (5 bases). V lost 4 bases, J lost 8 bases, and 12 bases lay in between. The CDR3 loop spans 13 amino acids. Per the germline V gene, CDR1 is LNHDA and CDR2 is SQIVND (reference sequence).

This clone was counted only a few times. This sequence joins TRBV4-1 and TRBJ2-7; 7 positions agree with TRBD1. Trimming removed 2 bases from V and 6 bases from J; junction bases left unmatched: 16. Germline V gene sequence: CDR1 MGHRA, CDR2 YSYEKL. The CDR3 extends over 17 amino acids. CDR3 amino acids: CASSQYGQDLRSVEQYF. The CDR3 DNA reads as TGCGCCAGCAGCCAATATGGACAGGACTTAAGATCGGTCGAGCAGTACTTC.

The genes are TRBV5-5 and TRBJ1-4, with D tentatively TRBD1 (6 bases). This CDR3 spans 14 amino acids. Trimming stripped 6 bases from V and 7 bases from J, with 16 bases between. Germline CDR1 is SGHKS and CDR2 is YYEKEE (reference sequence). In DNA form, the CDR3 reads TGTGCCAGCAACCGACAAGGGGGAAGTGAAAAACTGTTTTTT. This gives the protein CASNRQGGSEKLFF.

The chain recombines TRBV28 with TRBJ2-7, with 9 bases lining up with TRBD2. Germline CDR1 reads MDHEN; CDR2 reads SYDVKM. J lost 2 bases, V lost 7 bases, and 6 bases had no gene match. The CDR3 is 14 residues long. This chain's CDR3 is CASTLAGLAYEQYF. For the CDR3, the DNA is TGTGCCAGCACCCTAGCGGGACTAGCCTACGAGCAGTACTTC.

The V and J genes are TRBV2 and TRBJ1-5, with 9 bases aligning to TRBD1. The trim removed 6 bases at V and 7 bases at J, leaving 7 bases unmatched. The length of the CDR3 is 14 residues. Per germline, CDR1 SNHLY and CDR2 FYNNEI. The CDR3 region is CASRGLDRGQPQHF. Written as DNA, the CDR3 is TGTGCCAGCAGGGGACTGGACAGGGGCCAGCCCCAGCATTTT.

This chain uses TRBV15 with TRBJ2-3, with TRBD2 identical over 7 bases. Trimming at V came to 0 bases and at J to 6 bases, leaving 6 bases not matched to a gene. Looked up from germline, CDR1 is LNHNV and CDR2 is YYDKDF (reference sequence). This CDR3 is 15 amino acids long. The CDR3 region is CATSRDTAGVDTQYF. The DNA for the CDR3 is TGTGCCACCAGCAGAGATACGGCGGGAGTGGATACGCAGTATTTT.

The CDR3 is CASSQREASNTGELFF. Here the CDR3 DNA reads TGTGCCAGCTCACAGCGGGAGGCCTCAAACACCGGGGAGCTGTTTTTT. This chain connects TRBV18 to TRBJ2-2; 9 nucleotides match TRBD2. This CDR3 region has 16 residues. The V and J ends lost 4 bases and 2 bases, in that order; junction bases with no gene match: 5. The V gene's germline CDR1 is KGHSH and CDR2 LQKENI. The full variable domain, with the rest looked up from reference TRBV18 and TRBJ2-2, is NAGVMQNPRHLVRRRGQEARLRCSPMKGHSHVYWYRQLPEEGLKFMVYLQKENIIDESGMPKERFSAEFPKEGPSILRIQQVVRGDSAAYFCASSQREASNTGELFFGEGSRLTVL.

The chain combines TRBV19 with TRBJ1-5; D is ambiguous. There are 20 residues in the CDR3. Deletions cut 6 bases from V and 0 bases from J, with 27 bases between. Germline V lookup: CDR1 LNHDA, CDR2 SQIVND (reference sequence). The CDR3: CASRTDPGRTPVFSNQPQHF. The CDR3 DNA follows: TGTGCCAGTAGGACCGACCCGGGGAGGACCCCTGTGTTTAGCAATCAGCCCCAGCATTTT. Full variable domain (remainder filled in from reference TRBV19 and TRBJ1-5): DGGITQSPKYLFRKEGQNVTLSCEQNLNHDAMYWYRQDPGQGLRLIYYSQIVNDFQKGDIAEGYSVSREKKESFPLTVTSAQKNPTAFYLCASRTDPGRTPVFSNQPQHFGDGTRLSIL.

This chain joins TRBV7-9 and TRBJ1-4, with 7 bases fitting TRBD1. The CDR3 spans 17 residues. With 1 base clipped from V and 5 bases from J, the junction kept 10 bases outside the gene matches. Germline CDR1 reads SEHNR; CDR2 reads FQNEAQ (reference sequence). The CDR3 region has the DNA TGTGCCAGCAGCTTAGAGGGAGGACAGGCACCGAATGAAAAACTGTTTTTT. Its protein product is CASSLEGGQAPNEKLFF.

The gene calls are TRBV28 and TRBJ1-5, with 7 bases lining up with TRBD1. This CDR3 is 16 amino acids long. From germline, CDR1 is MDHEN and CDR2 SYDVKM. J lost 2 bases, V lost 6 bases, and 10 bases had no gene match. The CDR3 bases are TGTGCCAGCAGGAAGACAGGGAGTGGTGGCAATCAGCCCCAGCATTTT. It specifies CASRKTGSGGNQPQHF.

The chain combines TRBV18 with TRBJ2-7, with TRBD1 identical over 11 bases. The V and J ends lost 2 bases and 7 bases, in that order; junction bases with no gene match: 7. Germline V gene sequence: CDR1 KGHSH, CDR2 LQKENI. The CDR3 contains 15 residues. For the CDR3, the DNA is TGTGCCAGCTCACCAAGGGACAGGGGGGTCCGGGAGCAGTACTTC. Its protein product is CASSPRDRGVREQYF.

The chain joins TRBV5-1 to TRBJ2-2; no clear D. The CDR3 runs to 16 residues. Trimming removed 1 base at V and 0 bases at J, with 10 bases between. The V gene's germline CDR1 is SGHRS and CDR2 YFSETQ. The CDR3, as DNA: TGCGCCAGCAGCTTGCCCCAAGCTTCGAACACCGGGGAGCTGTTTTTT. It specifies CASSLPQASNTGELFF.

This clone occurred many times. The rearrangement uses TRBV15 and TRBJ2-2, with 7 bases that match TRBD1. V trimming: 0 bases; J trimming: 7 bases; junction bases outside the gene matches: 5. Germline CDR1 and CDR2: LNHNV and YYDKDF (reference sequence). The CDR3 extends over 15 amino acids. The DNA of the CDR3 is TGTGCCACCAGCAGAGACCAACAGGGGATCGGGGAGCTGTTTTTT. As protein: CATSRDQQGIGELFF.

CDR3 in amino acids: CASSLRDRGDYEQYF. CDR3 DNA: TGTGCCAGCAGCTTGAGGGACAGGGGAGACTACGAGCAGTACTTC. The V and J genes are TRBV7-8 and TRBJ2-7; 10 positions agree with TRBD1. This CDR3 spans 15 amino acids. Germline V gene lookup returns CDR1 SGHVS and CDR2 FQNEAQ. Unmatched junction bases numbered 5, after V lost 3 bases and J lost 3 bases.

This clone has ten or more counts. The chain employs TRBV5-1 and TRBJ2-1; TRBD2 aligns across 12 bases. The trim removed 3 bases at V and 5 bases at J, leaving 0 bases unmatched. Germline V gene sequence: CDR1 SGHRS, CDR2 YFSETQ. The CDR3 is 14 amino acids. The CDR3 loop reads CASSWTSGNNEQFF. CDR3 nucleotide sequence: TGCGCCAGCAGCTGGACTAGCGGGAACAATGAGCAGTTCTTC.

The V gene is TRBV7-2, the J gene TRBJ2-5; the D gene is possibly TRBD2 (6 bases). CDR1 and CDR2 (germline): SGHTA, FQGNSA. The V gene lost 5 bases and the J gene lost 5 bases, with 15 bases spanning the gap. The CDR3 extends over 14 amino acids. The CDR3 is CASSPEGGVETQYF. The CDR3 region has the DNA TGTGCCAGCAGCCCCGAGGGAGGTGTGGAGACCCAGTACTTC. The full variable domain, rest sourced from reference TRBV7-2 and TRBJ2-5, is GAGVSQSPSNKVTEKGKDVELRCDPISGHTALYWYRQSLGQGLEFLIYFQGNSAPDKSGLPSDRFSAERTGGSVSTLTIQRTQQEDSAVYLCASSPEGGVETQYFGPGTRLLVL.

This clone was counted between two and nine times. V and J are TRBV28 and TRBJ2-2; possible D gene TRBD1, 6 bases. CDR3 length equals 13 residues. Trimming left V 8 bases short and J 6 bases short, with 13 bases between. Per the germline V gene, CDR1 is MDHEN and CDR2 is SYDVKM. The CDR3 here is CASVTRGPGELFF. CDR3 DNA sequence: TGTGCCAGCGTGACCAGGGGCCCCGGGGAGCTGTTTTTT.

The chain carries TRBV5-1 and TRBJ2-5, with 14 bases identical to TRBD2. Gene TRBJ2-7 matches the end of the DNA better, so the J call may be wrong. The CDR3 contains 17 residues. The germline gives CDR1 SGHRS, CDR2 YFSETQ. The DNA of the CDR3 is TGCGCCAGCAGCTCCGGACTAGCGGGGGGTCAGGGCTACGAGCAGTACTTC. As protein: CASSSGLAGGQGYEQYF.

J is TRBJ2-3 and V is TRBV5-1; 8 positions match TRBD2. Germline V gene lookup returns CDR1 SGHRS and CDR2 YFSETQ. J was trimmed by 3 bases and V by 4 bases; bases with no gene match: 4. The CDR3 sequence is 14 residues long. CDR3 protein: CASSERERTDTQYF. CDR3 nucleotides: TGCGCCAGCAGCGAGCGGGAGAGGACAGATACGCAGTATTTT.

V gene TRBV7-9 combines with J gene TRBJ2-3; TRBD2 is a possible D gene (6 bases). V shed 5 bases and J shed 2 bases, with 14 bases lying between them. CDR1 SEHNR and CDR2 FQNEAQ come from the germline V gene (reference sequence). The CDR3 consists of 15 residues. CDR3 residues: CASSAGTRHTDTQYF. DNA for the CDR3: TGTGCCAGCAGCGCCGGGACTCGACACACAGATACGCAGTATTTT.

The genes are TRBV7-2 and TRBJ1-2, with a tentative D call TRBD1 (5 bases). Trimming pared 5 bases from V and 4 bases from J, leaving 17 bases between. CDR3 length equals 15 residues. Germline loops: CDR1 SGHTA, CDR2 FQGNSA. CDR3 sequence reads: CASSQAAGISYGYTF. CDR3 nucleotide sequence: TGTGCCAGCAGCCAGGCAGCAGGGATAAGCTATGGCTACACCTTC.

The chain couples TRBV9 to TRBJ1-2; tentative D call: TRBD1 (5 bases). V lost 3 bases, J lost 8 bases, and 14 bases lay in between. Germline V gene lookup returns CDR1 SGDLS and CDR2 YYNGEE. The CDR3 sequence is 13 residues long. This CDR3 reads CASSAGGDYGYTF. The CDR3, as DNA: TGTGCCAGCAGCGCGGGAGGGGATTACGGCTACACCTTC.

This chain joins TRBV6-5 and TRBJ1-3, with D unclear. The CDR3 consists of 15 residues. V lost 6 bases and J 0 bases, leaving 12 bases between the germline ends. CDR1 MNHEY and CDR2 SVGAGI come from the germline V gene. The CDR3 spells CASSRRRDSGNTIYF. The DNA for the CDR3 is TGTGCCAGCAGCCGCCGACGGGACTCTGGAAACACCATATATTTT.

The V gene is TRBV6-5, the J gene TRBJ1-2; D is perhaps TRBD1 (5 bases). The germline V and J ends were trimmed by 1 base and 4 bases, with 13 bases remaining between them. Germline CDR1 is MNHEY and CDR2 is SVGAGI. CDR3 size: 15 residues. The CDR3 nucleotides read TGTGCCAGCAGTTACTGGCGGGACGAGGGCTATGGCTACACCTTC. Translation: CASSYWRDEGYGYTF.